This T cell receptor (beta chain) was profiled in a study of T cell repertoires in cytomegalovirus infection. Whole-study context: Through public TCR beta signatures, both CMV infection and matching HLA type were indicated.

General observations from the study: HLA-C-restricted TCR beta clonotypes specific for CMV led the ex vivo response. People with CMV and the relevant HLA were identified by cumulative public TCR beta family frequency.

Each CDR3 protein is one row after TCRdb ran MiXCR on the reads. The table has fewer than 300,000 distinct CDR3 sequences, about a quarter seen once. As for this clonotype: Its antigen is not identified.

The CDR3 sequence is 14 residues long. Looked up from germline, CDR1 is SGHVS and CDR2 is FQNEAQ. Trimming left V 8 bases short and J 7 bases short, with 20 bases between. Material for sequencing was PBMCs. The J gene is TRBJ2-5, the V gene TRBV7-8; tentative D call: TRBD2 (7 bases). The receptor was isolated from a human donor in good health (CMV status not recorded). Some clones in this sample may be carry-over from other donors' samples. The CDR3 protein is CASGPPGEGGTQYF. CDR3 bases: TGTGCCAGCGGTCCTCCAGGGGAGGGAGGGACCCAGTACTTC.